The clone carrying this TCR beta chain appeared a single time. Cohort 3 recovered donors had two negative PCRs, clearance, or symptom resolution. Data came from immunoSEQ multiplex PCR; TCRdb stores just in-frame clones and leaves some out. The sample yields around 230,000 clones, about 81% seen once. The data originate from a study of blood T cell repertoires in COVID-19. Study context: From T cells, B-cell-depleted T cells, or PBMCs came the material, which was cDNA or gDNA.

Germline-derived CDR1 and CDR2 are MNHEY and SVGEGT. V lost 4 bases and J 3 bases, leaving 19 bases between the germline ends. The CDR3 runs to 16 residues. The TCR sequence derives from a man aged 35 to 55 who had recovered from COVID-19. The V and J genes are TRBV6-2 or TRBV6-3 and TRBJ2-7, with D maybe TRBD2 (6 bases). Sequencing used PBMCs or T cells enriched from blood (not recorded which). CDR3 loop: CASSSLTSKVYYEQYF. Here the CDR3 DNA reads TGTGCCAGCAGTTCCCTGACTAGTAAAGTTTACTACGAGCAGTACTTC.